This paragraph covers one T cell receptor beta chain sequence. This record comes from a study of blood T cell repertoires in COVID-19. About the research overall: Researchers got acute and convalescent COVID-19 samples from the United States, Italy and Spain. Sources were T cells, B-cell-depleted T cells, or PBMCs; the material itself was cDNA or gDNA.

V lost 2 bases and J lost 3; bases outside the gene matches: 3. The CDR3 is made up of 14 amino acids. Per germline, CDR1 ENHRY and CDR2 SYGVKD. In the original analysis: It was from reference gene primer amplification that nucleated cell counts were estimated. TCRdb's table, derived via immunoSEQ multiplex PCR, lists solely in-frame clones and lacks some. Clone size and V and J calls were adopted from that table, with D and trimming inferred from the DNA. The data hold approximately 110,000 clones, with roughly 90% observed a single time. This clonotype was sampled from a woman in her 70s who had recovered from COVID-19. The material sequenced was peripheral blood. V usage is TRBV10-3 and J usage is TRBJ1-2, with 7 bases identical to TRBD1. The CDR3: CAISEGDSDYGYTF. The CDR3 DNA sequence: TGTGCCATCAGTGAGGGGGACAGTGACTATGGCTACACCTTC.